The 32 T cell receptor beta chains below were found in one sample sequenced in a study of OX40 agonist ivuxolimab in advanced cancers. Clones were read by immunoSEQ multiplex PCR, and TCRdb kept only the in-frame ones, dropping some. The data show roughly 18,000 clones, more than 65% seen once. The sample consisted of CD4+ or CD8+ T cells sorted from blood, taken in a trial of the OX40 agonist ivuxolimab. Receptors originate from an adult with an advanced solid tumor such as melanoma, head and neck, liver or kidney cancer.

This chain joins TRBV6-5 and TRBJ2-7; a weak D match, TRBD1 (6 bases). There are 13 residues in the CDR3. From germline, CDR1 is MNHEY and CDR2 SVGAGI. V dropped 5 bases and J dropped 3 bases, with 11 bases sitting between them. The CDR3 loop reads CASSPQGFYEQYF. In DNA form, the CDR3 reads TGTGCCAGCAGTCCACAGGGATTCTACGAGCAGTACTTC.

The chain employs TRBV4-1 and TRBJ2-7; TRBD1 is a possible D gene (6 bases). The CDR3 consists of 17 residues. V was shortened by 0 bases and J by 2 bases, with 17 bases between the two germline ends. Germline CDR1 reads MGHRA; CDR2 reads YSYEKL. The CDR3 reads CASSQDGPGTPAYEQYF. CDR3 nucleotide sequence: TGCGCCAGCAGCCAAGATGGTCCGGGGACACCGGCCTACGAGCAGTACTTC.

The chain recombines TRBV7-9 with TRBJ2-7, with 10 bases lining up with TRBD2. Germline V gives CDR1 SEHNR, CDR2 FQNEAQ (reference sequence). After removal of 5 bases from V and 2 bases from J, the junction contained 9 bases not matched to a gene. The length of the CDR3 is 16 residues. The CDR3 region has the DNA TGTGCCAGCAGCGATGATGGACTAGCGGAAACCTACGAGCAGTACTTC. Translating gives CASSDDGLAETYEQYF.

By share, this clone ranks as medium-sized. The chain couples TRBV6-5 to TRBJ2-7; 7 bases fit TRBD1. The CDR3 runs to 14 residues. Per the germline V gene, CDR1 is MNHEY and CDR2 is SVGAGI. V shed 6 bases, J shed 2 bases, and the junction held 7 bases outside the gene matches. CDR3 nucleotides: TGTGCCAGCAGCCAGGGGGTCAGGACCTACGAGCAGTACTTC. Protein sequence: CASSQGVRTYEQYF.

This chain connects TRBV4-2 to TRBJ2-2; D gene unclear. Germline lookup yields CDR1 LGHNA and CDR2 YNFKEQ. V dropped 1 base and J dropped 4 bases, with 7 bases sitting between them. This CDR3 comprises 14 residues. The CDR3 reads CASSQGPTTGELFF. Here the CDR3 DNA reads TGTGCCAGCAGCCAAGGGCCAACCACCGGGGAGCTGTTTTTT.

The V and J genes are TRBV28 and TRBJ2-7, with D hard to call. The CDR3 consists of 12 residues. Germline V CDR1 and CDR2: MDHEN, SYDVKM. Trimming pared 6 bases from V and 2 bases from J, leaving 8 bases between. The CDR3 reads CASRTTTYEQYF. In DNA, the CDR3 is TGTGCCAGCAGGACAACTACCTACGAGCAGTACTTC. Using reference TRBV28 and TRBJ2-7 for the parts outside the CDR3, the full variable domain is DVKVTQSSRYLVKRTGEKVFLECVQDMDHENMFWYRQDPGLGLRLIYFSYDVKMKEKGDIPEGYSVSREKKERFSLILESASTNQTSMYLCASRTTTYEQYFGPGTRLTVT.

CDR3: CASSSQGTNEKLFF. The CDR3 DNA sequence: TGTGCCAGCAGCTCACAGGGAACTAATGAAAAACTGTTTTTT. The chain couples TRBV5-4 to TRBJ1-4, with D perhaps TRBD1 (6 bases). The V gene's germline CDR1 is SGHNT and CDR2 YYREEE (reference sequence). The CDR3 is 14 residues long. V was shortened by 3 bases and J by 1 base, with 7 bases between the two germline ends.

This clone was detected only a few times. This chain joins TRBV7-9 and TRBJ1-1; D is ambiguous. The V gene lost 6 bases and the J gene lost 12 bases, with 14 bases spanning the gap. Looked up from germline, CDR1 is SEHNR and CDR2 is FQNEAQ (reference sequence). The CDR3 length is 11 residues. The CDR3, as DNA: TGTGCCAGCAGACTACAACATGGGTCTTTCTTT. Protein sequence: CASRLQHGSFF.

CDR3 DNA sequence: TGTGCCAGTAGTACCCCCTATGGCTACACCTTC. It encodes CASSTPYGYTF. The gene calls are TRBV19 and TRBJ1-2; D gene unclear. V was shortened by 4 bases and J by 4 bases, with 4 bases between the two germline ends. This CDR3 comprises 11 residues. The germline V gene encodes CDR1 LNHDA and CDR2 SQIVND (reference sequence).

This clone was counted only a few times. The rearrangement joins TRBV19 to TRBJ2-5; possible D gene TRBD1, 7 bases. CDR1 and CDR2 from the germline V gene are LNHDA and SQIVND (reference sequence). The ends were cut back, 3 bases at V and 6 bases at J, with 17 bases in the middle. The CDR3 consists of 15 residues. The CDR3 nucleotides read TGTGCCAGTAGTATGAGACAGGGAGGTTTTCAGACCCAGTACTTC. Amino acids: CASSMRQGGFQTQYF.

This clone was observed once. The chain is built from TRBV28 and TRBJ2-7, with D maybe TRBD2 (6 bases). The CDR3 length is 15 residues. The germline V gene has CDR1 MDHEN and CDR2 SYDVKM. V was trimmed by 5 bases and J by 5 bases, leaving 19 bases between them. Written as DNA, the CDR3 is TGTGCCAGCAGTCCATGGGGGGAGAGGATTGACGAGCAGTACTTC. It codes for CASSPWGERIDEQYF.

The chain couples TRBV1 to TRBJ2-6; TRBD1 is taken as the D call from the table, unchecked against the DNA. TRBV1 is noted as a pseudogene. This CDR3 region has 16 residues. CDR3 DNA: TGCACCAGCAGAGATTGTGCACAAAGTCGGGCCAACGTCCTGACTTTC. Translated: CTSRDCAQSRANVLTF.

This clone was recorded a few times. Other DNA sequences in this specimen translate into the identical CDR3. The V and J genes are TRBV30 and TRBJ2-1; D is ambiguous. The germline gives CDR1 GTSNPN, CDR2 SVGIG (reference sequence). The ends were cut back, 2 bases at V and 0 bases at J, with 5 bases in the middle. CDR3 length: 13 amino acids. This chain's CDR3 is CAWSTGSYNEQFF. The CDR3 region has the DNA TGTGCCTGGAGTACGGGCTCCTACAATGAGCAGTTCTTC.

In the case of this clone: An end of the junction does not agree with germline; a read error may underlie this. V usage is TRBV5-6 and J usage is TRBJ1-1, with D maybe TRBD1 (5 bases). CDR3 length equals 13 residues. Germline values: CDR1 SGHDT, CDR2 YYEEEE. The CDR3 region is CASAASGLTESFF. The CDR3, as DNA: TGTGCCAGCGCTGCCTCAGGGTTGACTGAATCTTTCTTT.

By proportion, this clone is medium-sized. This chain joins TRBV6-5 and TRBJ1-1; possibly TRBD1 for D (5 bases). CDR1 and CDR2 from the germline V gene are MNHEY and SVGAGI. With 6 bases removed from V and 8 bases from J, the gap between germline ends came to 10 bases. This CDR3 region has 11 residues. The CDR3 DNA reads as TGTGCCAGCAGGTTAGGGACCGAAGCTTTCTTT. It codes for CASRLGTEAFF.

The genes are TRBV7-6 and TRBJ2-1, with D possibly TRBD1 on 6 matching bases. CDR1 is SGHVS, CDR2 FNYEAQ, per germline. The CDR3 runs 16 residues. Trimming left V 1 base short and J 0 bases short, with 10 bases between. Here the CDR3 reads CASSLEGQYSYNEQFF. As DNA, the CDR3 is TGTGCCAGCAGCTTAGAAGGACAGTACTCCTACAATGAGCAGTTCTTC. The whole variable domain, filled in from reference TRBV7-6 and TRBJ2-1, reads GAGVSQSPRYKVTKRGQDVALRCDPISGHVSLYWYRQALGQGPEFLTYFNYEAQQDKSGLPNDRFSAERPEGSISTLTIQRTEQRDSAMYRCASSLEGQYSYNEQFFGPGTRLTVL.

The chain joins TRBV2 to TRBJ2-3; perhaps TRBD2 as D (6 bases). Per germline, CDR1 SNHLY and CDR2 FYNNEI. The CDR3 is 14 residues long. Trimming removed 8 bases at V and 2 bases at J, with 14 bases between. CDR3 nucleotides: TGTGCCAGCTACAGCGGGCTCTACACAGATACGCAGTATTTT. This encodes CASYSGLYTDTQYF.

This clone was seen a single time. The CDR3 DNA reads TGTGCCATCAGTGAGTCCGGCGATGATGGCACCGGGGAGCTGTTTTTT. Residues: CAISESGDDGTGELFF. The gene calls are TRBV10-3 and TRBJ2-2; no definite D call. CDR3 length equals 16 residues. The V end lost 0 bases, the J end lost 4 bases, and 12 bases lay between the germline ends. Germline CDR1 reads ENHRY; CDR2 reads SYGVKD.

The chain carries TRBV29-1 and TRBJ2-6; 10 bases map to TRBD1. The CDR3 length is 16 residues. Germline CDR1 reads SQVTM; CDR2 reads ANQGSEA. Unmatched junction bases numbered 7, after V lost 7 bases and J lost 1 base. As DNA, the CDR3 is TGCAGCGCTTTGGGGGACAGGGGATCTGGGGCCAACGTCCTGACTTTC. It is translated as CSALGDRGSGANVLTF.

The V call is TRBV5-6, the J call TRBJ2-5, with 7 bases that match TRBD2. In germline, CDR1 is SGHDT, CDR2 YYEEEE. The CDR3 runs 15 residues. V lost 3 bases to trimming and J lost 2 bases; unmatched junction nucleotides: 7. CDR3 sequence: CASSWRVGGQETQYF. The CDR3 bases are TGTGCCAGCAGCTGGAGGGTCGGGGGGCAAGAGACCCAGTACTTC.

The chain employs TRBV7-3 and TRBJ2-7; a weak D match, TRBD1 (7 bases). The ends were cut back, 2 bases at V and 5 bases at J, with 19 bases in the middle. Germline V gene sequence: CDR1 SGHTA, CDR2 FQGTGA. The CDR3 has 16 residues. The CDR3 nucleotides read TGTGCCAGCAGCTTAGCGCGGGAAGGGGGCCGCGACGAGCAGTACTTC. This encodes CASSLAREGGRDEQYF. The full variable domain, in which reference TRBV7-3 and TRBJ2-7 provide the parts outside the CDR3, is GAGVSQTPSNKVTEKGKYVELRCDPISGHTALYWYRQSLGQGPEFLIYFQGTGAADDSGLPNDRFFAVRPEGSVSTLKIQRTERGDSAVYLCASSLAREGGRDEQYFGPGTRLTVT.

This clone was seen a handful of times. The CDR3 DNA reads as TGTGCCAGCAGCTCCAGGGGTGAAGCTTTCTTT. Translated: CASSSRGEAFF. The rearrangement links TRBV13 to TRBJ1-1, with TRBD1 as a possible D gene (6 bases). Germline CDR1 reads PRHDT; CDR2 reads FYEKMQ (reference sequence). The CDR3 consists of 11 residues. Trimming took 4 bases from V and 7 from J, leaving 7 bases between them. Full variable domain (remainder filled in from reference TRBV13 and TRBJ1-1): AAGVIQSPRHLIKEKRETATLKCYPIPRHDTVYWYQQGPGQDPQFLISFYEKMQSDKGSIPDRFSAQQFSDYHSELNMSSLELGDSALYFCASSSRGEAFFGQGTRLTVV.

The V gene is TRBV27, the J gene TRBJ1-1; 7 bases are shared with TRBD1. Trimming removed 2 bases from V and 4 bases from J; junction bases left unmatched: 1. Germline V gene data show CDR1 as MNHEY and CDR2 as SMNVEV (reference sequence). The CDR3 contains 13 residues. The CDR3 loop is CASSLTGVTEAFF. The CDR3 DNA sequence: TGTGCCAGCAGTTTAACAGGGGTCACTGAAGCTTTCTTT.

The chain combines TRBV5-4 with TRBJ1-6; D unresolved. Trimming stripped 0 bases from V and 8 bases from J, with 9 bases between. Per germline, CDR1 SGHNT and CDR2 YYREEE (reference sequence). There are 14 residues in the CDR3. The CDR3 sequence is CASSLEGIDSPLHF. The CDR3 nucleotides are TGTGCCAGCAGCTTGGAGGGTATAGATTCACCCCTCCACTTT. Based on the CDR3 plus reference TRBV5-4 and TRBJ1-6, the full variable domain is ETGVTQSPTHLIKTRGQQVTLRCSSQSGHNTVSWYQQALGQGPQFIFQYYREEENGRGNFPPRFSGLQFPNYSSELNVNALELDDSALYLCASSLEGIDSPLHFGNGTRLTVT.

CDR3 amino acids: CASSTVGTSGNEQFF. The CDR3 bases are TGTGCCAGCAGTACCGTAGGGACTAGCGGGAATGAGCAGTTCTTC. V gene TRBV6-5 combines with J gene TRBJ2-1, with 12 bases that match TRBD2. The CDR3 is 15 amino acids. J lost 7 bases, V lost 5 bases, and 6 bases had no gene match. Per the germline V gene, CDR1 is MNHEY and CDR2 is SVGAGI.

The chain couples TRBV6-5 to TRBJ2-1, with no clear D. V was cut by 6 bases and J by 6 bases, with 6 bases left in between. CDR3 length: 11 residues. Germline loops: CDR1 MNHEY, CDR2 SVGAGI. The CDR3 here is CASRESNEQFF. The CDR3 DNA follows: TGTGCCAGCAGAGAGAGCAATGAGCAGTTCTTC.

This CDR3 is CASSYQTGTGGNYEQYF. The CDR3 DNA reads TGTGCCAGCAGCTACCAGACCGGGACAGGGGGTAACTACGAGCAGTACTTC. The rearrangement joins TRBV28 to TRBJ2-7; TRBD1 aligns across 11 bases. V dropped 6 bases and J dropped 3; count of bases not matched to a gene: 13. This CDR3 spans 17 amino acids. From germline, CDR1 is MDHEN and CDR2 SYDVKM.

The gene calls are TRBV29-1 and TRBJ2-2, with unresolved D. Germline values: CDR1 SQVTM, CDR2 ANQGSEA. Between the trimmed V and J ends, which lost 6 bases and 3 bases, there was a span of 5 bases. CDR3 length: 11 residues. Here the CDR3 DNA reads TGCAGCGTCGCTTACACCGGGGAGCTGTTTTTT. This translates into CSVAYTGELFF.

This clone is classed as medium-sized. V is TRBV28 and J is TRBJ1-5; D gene uncertain. The V gene's germline CDR1 is MDHEN and CDR2 SYDVKM. V lost 2 bases and J 8 bases, leaving 4 bases between the germline ends. The CDR3 consists of 11 residues. For the CDR3, the DNA is TGTGCCAGCAGTTTAGGGGAGCCCCAGCATTTT. It yields the protein CASSLGEPQHF.

The DNA of the CDR3 is TGTGCCAGCAGTTTTTCGGACCCCGGCACAGATACGCAGTATTTT. It specifies CASSFSDPGTDTQYF. This chain uses TRBV28 with TRBJ2-3; unclear D gene. This CDR3 has 15 residues. V lost 3 bases to trimming and J lost 1 base, with 11 bases between them. Germline CDR1 MDHEN, CDR2 SYDVKM.

The chain uses TRBV14 and TRBJ2-7; D unresolved. The CDR3 totals 14 residues. Germline V gene data show CDR1 as SGHDN and CDR2 as FVKESK. Trimming removed 0 bases at V and 3 bases at J, with 9 bases between. The CDR3 DNA is TGTGCCAGCAGCCAAGAGTACGGAATCTACGAGCAGTACTTC. Translating it yields CASSQEYGIYEQYF.

This clone appeared a few times. V is TRBV9 and J is TRBJ2-1, with D hard to call. The V end lost 2 bases, the J end lost 0 bases, and 3 bases lay between the germline ends. CDR1 and CDR2 from the germline V gene are SGDLS and YYNGEE. This CDR3 is 13 amino acids long. CDR3 DNA sequence: TGTGCCAGCAGCGTGGCCTCCTACAATGAGCAGTTCTTC. It yields the protein CASSVASYNEQFF. Combining the CDR3 with reference TRBV9 and TRBJ2-1 gives the whole variable domain DSGVTQTPKHLITATGQRVTLRCSPRSGDLSVYWYQQSLDQGLQFLIQYYNGEERAKGNILERFSAQQFPDLHSELNLSSLELGDSALYFCASSVASYNEQFFGPGTRLTVL.